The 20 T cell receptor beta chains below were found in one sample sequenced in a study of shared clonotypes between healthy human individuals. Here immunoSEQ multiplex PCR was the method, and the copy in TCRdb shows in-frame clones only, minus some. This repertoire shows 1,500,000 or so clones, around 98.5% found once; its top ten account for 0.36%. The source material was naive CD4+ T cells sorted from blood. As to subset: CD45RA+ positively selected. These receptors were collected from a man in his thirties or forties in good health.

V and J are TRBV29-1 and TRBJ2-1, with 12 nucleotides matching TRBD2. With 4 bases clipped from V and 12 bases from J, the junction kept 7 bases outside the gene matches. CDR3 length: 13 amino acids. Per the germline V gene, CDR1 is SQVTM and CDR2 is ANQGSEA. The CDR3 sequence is CSVGASGRAVQFF. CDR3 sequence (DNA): TGCAGCGTTGGGGCTAGCGGGAGGGCCGTGCAGTTCTTC.

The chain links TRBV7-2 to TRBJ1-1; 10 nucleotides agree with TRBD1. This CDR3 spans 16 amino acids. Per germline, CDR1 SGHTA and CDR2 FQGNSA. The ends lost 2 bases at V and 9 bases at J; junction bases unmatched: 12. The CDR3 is CASSLRTGTGEEKAFF. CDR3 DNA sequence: TGTGCCAGCAGCTTAAGAACCGGGACAGGGGAAGAGAAAGCTTTCTTT.

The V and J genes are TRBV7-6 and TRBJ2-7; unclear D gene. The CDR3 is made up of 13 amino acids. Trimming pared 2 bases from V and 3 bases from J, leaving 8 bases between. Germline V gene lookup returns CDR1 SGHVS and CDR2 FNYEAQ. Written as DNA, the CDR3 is TGTGCCAGCAGCTTAACGATCGTCTACGAGCAGTACTTC. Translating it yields CASSLTIVYEQYF.

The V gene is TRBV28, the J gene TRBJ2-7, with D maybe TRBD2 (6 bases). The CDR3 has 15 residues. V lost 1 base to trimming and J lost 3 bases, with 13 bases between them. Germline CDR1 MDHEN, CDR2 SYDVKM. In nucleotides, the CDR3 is TGTGCCAGCAGTTTATCCGGGACCGGGGGCTACGAGCAGTACTTC. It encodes CASSLSGTGGYEQYF.

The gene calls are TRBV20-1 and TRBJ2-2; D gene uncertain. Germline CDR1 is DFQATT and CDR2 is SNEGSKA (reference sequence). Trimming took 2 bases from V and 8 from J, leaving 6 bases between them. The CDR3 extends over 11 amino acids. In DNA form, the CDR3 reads TGCAGTGCTAGACGTATGGGGGAGCTGTTTTTT. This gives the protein CSARRMGELFF.

The CDR3 region is CASIGQNIQYF. CDR3 sequence (DNA): TGTGCCAGCATTGGGCAAAACATTCAGTACTTC. The chain has TRBV7-4 and TRBJ2-4; no clear D gene. Germline V gene lookup returns CDR1 SGHVT and CDR2 SQSDAQ. Deletions cut 7 bases from V and 5 bases from J, with 6 bases between. This CDR3 is 11 amino acids long.

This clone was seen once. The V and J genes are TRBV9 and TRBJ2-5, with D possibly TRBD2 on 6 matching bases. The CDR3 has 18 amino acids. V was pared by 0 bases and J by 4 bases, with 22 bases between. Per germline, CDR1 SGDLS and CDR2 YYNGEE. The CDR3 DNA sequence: TGTGCCAGCAGCGTAGGGGACTTTAAGGTTGGCTATCGAGAGACCCAGTACTTC. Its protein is CASSVGDFKVGYRETQYF.

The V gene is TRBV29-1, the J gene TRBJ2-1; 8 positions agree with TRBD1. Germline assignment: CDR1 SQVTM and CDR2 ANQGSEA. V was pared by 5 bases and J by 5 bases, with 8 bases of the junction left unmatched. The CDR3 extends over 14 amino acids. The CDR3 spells CSVNPTGVHNEQFF. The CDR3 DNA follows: TGCAGCGTTAATCCGACAGGGGTTCACAATGAGCAGTTCTTC.

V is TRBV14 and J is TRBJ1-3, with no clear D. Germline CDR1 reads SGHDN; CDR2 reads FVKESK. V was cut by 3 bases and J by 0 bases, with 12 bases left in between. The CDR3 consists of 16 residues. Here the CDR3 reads CASSHRRELSGNTIYF. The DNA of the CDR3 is TGTGCCAGCAGCCACAGGCGGGAGCTCTCTGGAAACACCATATATTTT.

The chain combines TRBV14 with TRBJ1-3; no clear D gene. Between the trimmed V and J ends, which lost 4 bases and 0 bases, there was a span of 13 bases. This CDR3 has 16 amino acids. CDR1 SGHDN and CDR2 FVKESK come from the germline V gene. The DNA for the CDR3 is TGTGCCAGCAGCCGCCGTAGGACCCTCTCTGGAAACACCATATATTTT. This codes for CASSRRRTLSGNTIYF.

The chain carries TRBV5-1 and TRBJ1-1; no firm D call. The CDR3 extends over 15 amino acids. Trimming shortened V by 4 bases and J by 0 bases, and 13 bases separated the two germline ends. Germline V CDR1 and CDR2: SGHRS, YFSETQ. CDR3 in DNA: TGCGCCAGCAGCAAATTAAGTGCCATGAACACTGAAGCTTTCTTT. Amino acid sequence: CASSKLSAMNTEAFF.

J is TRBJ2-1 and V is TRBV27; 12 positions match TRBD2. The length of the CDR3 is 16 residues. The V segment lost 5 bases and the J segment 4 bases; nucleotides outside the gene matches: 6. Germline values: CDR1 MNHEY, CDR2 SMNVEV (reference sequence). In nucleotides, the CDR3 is TGTGCCAGCAGTCTGCGGACTAGCGGGATATACAATGAGCAGTTCTTC. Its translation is CASSLRTSGIYNEQFF.

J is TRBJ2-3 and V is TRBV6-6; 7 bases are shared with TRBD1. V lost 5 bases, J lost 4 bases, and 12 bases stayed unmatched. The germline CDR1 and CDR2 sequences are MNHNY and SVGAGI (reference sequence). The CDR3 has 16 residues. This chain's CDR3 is CASSRTGSGPADTQYF. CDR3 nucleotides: TGTGCCAGCAGTAGGACAGGTTCCGGGCCGGCAGATACGCAGTATTTT.

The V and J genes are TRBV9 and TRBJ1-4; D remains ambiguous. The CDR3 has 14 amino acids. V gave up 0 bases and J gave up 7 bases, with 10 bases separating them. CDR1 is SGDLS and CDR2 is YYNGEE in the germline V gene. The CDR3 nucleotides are TGTGCCAGCAGCGTAGGAGGAGAAATTGAAAAACTGTTTTTT. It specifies CASSVGGEIEKLFF. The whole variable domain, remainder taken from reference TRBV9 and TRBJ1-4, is DSGVTQTPKHLITATGQRVTLRCSPRSGDLSVYWYQQSLDQGLQFLIQYYNGEERAKGNILERFSAQQFPDLHSELNLSSLELGDSALYFCASSVGGEIEKLFFGSGTQLSVL.

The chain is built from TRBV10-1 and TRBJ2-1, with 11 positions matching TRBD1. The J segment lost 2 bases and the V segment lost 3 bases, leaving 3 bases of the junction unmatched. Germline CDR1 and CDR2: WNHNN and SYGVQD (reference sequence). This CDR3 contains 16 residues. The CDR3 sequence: CASSDRGQGAYNEQFF. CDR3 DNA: TGCGCCAGCAGTGACCGGGGACAGGGGGCCTACAATGAGCAGTTCTTC.

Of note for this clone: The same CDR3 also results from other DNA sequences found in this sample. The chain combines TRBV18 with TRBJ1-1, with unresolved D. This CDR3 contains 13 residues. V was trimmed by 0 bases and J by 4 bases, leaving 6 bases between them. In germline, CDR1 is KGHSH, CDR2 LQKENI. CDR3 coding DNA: TGTGCCAGCTCACCACCGGGAAGCACTGAAGCTTTCTTT. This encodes CASSPPGSTEAFF.

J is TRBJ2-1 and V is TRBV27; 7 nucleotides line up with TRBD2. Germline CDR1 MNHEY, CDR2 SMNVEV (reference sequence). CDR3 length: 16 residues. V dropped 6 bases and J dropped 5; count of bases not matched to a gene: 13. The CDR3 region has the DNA TGTGCCAGCAGCGGAGTAGGGACTATGGTGGACAATGAGCAGTTCTTC. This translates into CASSGVGTMVDNEQFF.

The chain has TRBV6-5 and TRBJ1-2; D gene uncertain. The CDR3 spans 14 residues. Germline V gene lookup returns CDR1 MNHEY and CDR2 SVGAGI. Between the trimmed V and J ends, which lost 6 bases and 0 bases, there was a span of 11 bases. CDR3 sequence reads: CASRLLAANYGYTF. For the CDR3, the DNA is TGTGCCAGCAGATTATTAGCGGCTAACTATGGCTACACCTTC.

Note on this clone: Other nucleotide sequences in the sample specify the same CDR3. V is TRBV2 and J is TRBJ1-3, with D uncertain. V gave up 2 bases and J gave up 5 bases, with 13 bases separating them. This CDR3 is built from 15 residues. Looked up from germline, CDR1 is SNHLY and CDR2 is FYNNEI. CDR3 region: CASSERAPQRNTIYF. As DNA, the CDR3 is TGTGCCAGCAGTGAACGGGCACCTCAACGAAACACCATATATTTT.

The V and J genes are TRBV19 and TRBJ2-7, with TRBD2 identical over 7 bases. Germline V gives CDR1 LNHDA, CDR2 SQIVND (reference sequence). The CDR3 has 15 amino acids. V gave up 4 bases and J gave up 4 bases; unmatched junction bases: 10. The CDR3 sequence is CASSKGTTLLYEQYF. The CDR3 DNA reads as TGTGCCAGTAGTAAAGGGACTACCCTTCTATACGAGCAGTACTTC.